These T cell receptor beta chains were read from a single sample in a study of shared clonotypes between healthy human individuals. Here immunoSEQ multiplex PCR was the method, and the copy in TCRdb shows in-frame clones only, minus some. The data show nearly 1,000,000 clones, approximately 80% seen once. Specimen: memory CD4+ T cells sorted from blood. Source of these receptors: a young man in good health. Both conserved end residues are part of each CDR3. Fields, in order: D gene, V gene, clone size, J gene, CDR3 protein, CDR3 DNA. D genes are given only for firm matches. Rows may omit the clone size; those that give it use once, few, many or a size class.

-	TRBV6-6	-	TRBJ1-1	CASSYAYLGDTEAFF	TGTGCCAGCAGTTACGCCTACTTGGGGGACACTGAAGCTTTCTTT
TRBD2	TRBV6-5	few	TRBJ2-7	CASSSGTSGSYEQYF	TGTGCCAGCAGTTCTGGGACTAGCGGCTCCTACGAGCAGTACTTC
-	TRBV28	once	TRBJ2-7	CASSLASTYEQYF	TGTGCCAGCAGTTTAGCCAGCACCTACGAGCAGTACTTC
TRBD2	TRBV7-2	-	TRBJ2-5	CASSLRSGGETQYF	TGTGCCAGCAGCTTACGGTCGGGGGGAGAGACCCAGTACTTC
-	TRBV28	-	TRBJ2-1	CASSLPGDRQFF	TGTGCCAGCAGTCTTCCAGGGGATAGGCAGTTCTTC
TRBD2	TRBV5-4	-	TRBJ2-6	CASRPGGGSGANVLTF	TGTGCCAGCAGGCCCGGGGGGGGCTCTGGGGCCAACGTCCTGACTTTC
-	TRBV6-1	-	TRBJ2-2	CASRITGHGGELFF	TGTGCCAGCAGAATCACAGGGCACGGCGGGGAGCTGTTTTTT
-	TRBV7-9	-	TRBJ2-7	CASSLYGIEQYF	TGTGCCAGCAGCTTATACGGGATTGAGCAGTACTTC
TRBD1	TRBV5-1	few	TRBJ1-3	CASSTQGQKSGNTIYF	TGCGCCAGCAGCACACAGGGACAGAAATCTGGAAACACCATATATTTT
-	TRBV19	-	TRBJ2-1	CASSTGTQNEQFF	TGTGCCAGTAGTACCGGGACCCAGAATGAGCAGTTCTTC
-	TRBV30	-	TRBJ1-6	CAWRQGIPPLHF	TGTGCCTGGAGACAGGGAATTCCACCCCTCCACTTT
-	TRBV5-1	-	TRBJ2-7	CASSLEGVYEQYF	TGCGCCAGCAGCTTGGAGGGGGTCTACGAGCAGTACTTC
TRBD1	TRBV6-5	few	TRBJ2-3	CASSSGTGSPDTQYF	TGTGCCAGCAGTTCCGGGACAGGGAGCCCAGATACGCAGTATTTT